These 26 T cell receptor beta chains were all obtained from the same sample, sequenced in a study of early T cells in non-severe SARS-CoV-2 infection (dated by TCRdb to the early 2020s). Libraries came from 5' RACE. The reads were generated on a NextSeq 500. The public reads were reanalyzed by TCRdb: fastp trimming at Q25, MiXCR alignment, in-frame beta chains only. Each record represents a unique CDR3 protein, reported with the most common genes and DNA among its rows. In this sample the table shows about 50,000 distinct CDR3 sequences, roughly 12% of which occur a single time. Approximately 2.5% of the sample is taken by the ten largest. Sequenced here: whole blood, sampled at baseline. These receptors were collected from an adult who was a healthcare worker with PCR-confirmed SARS-CoV-2 infection or an uninfected control (not recorded which).

A word on this clonotype: One base away lies a much larger clone, so this may be a sequencing read error. The V gene is TRBV19, the J gene TRBJ1-4; 7 positions agree with TRBD1. Per germline, CDR1 LNHDA and CDR2 SQIVND (reference sequence). This CDR3 is 16 amino acids long. After removal of 5 bases from V and 0 bases from J, the junction contained 6 bases not matched to a gene. As DNA, the CDR3 is TGTGCCAGTAGTGCCCGGGACAGCCCAACTAATGAAAAACTGTTTTTT. The encoded protein is CASSARDSPTNEKLFF.

This clonotype was recorded a few times. The genes are TRBV9 and TRBJ1-2; TRBD1 is a possible D gene (6 bases). This CDR3 has 15 amino acids. V shed 0 bases and J shed 2 bases, with 11 bases lying between them. Germline values: CDR1 SGDLS, CDR2 YYNGEE. CDR3 protein: CASSVVSGDNYGYTF. The CDR3 bases are TGTGCCAGCAGCGTAGTATCAGGGGACAACTATGGCTACACCTTC. The full variable domain, in which reference TRBV9 and TRBJ1-2 provide the parts outside the CDR3, is DSGVTQTPKHLITATGQRVTLRCSPRSGDLSVYWYQQSLDQGLQFLIQYYNGEERAKGNILERFSAQQFPDLHSELNLSSLELGDSALYFCASSVVSGDNYGYTFGSGTRLTVV.

The rearrangement joins TRBV7-8 to TRBJ1-2; no reliable D call. Per the germline V gene, CDR1 is SGHVS and CDR2 is FQNEAQ. V was pared by 1 base and J by 5 bases, with 8 bases between. The CDR3 spans 13 residues. This chain's CDR3 is CASSLGLNYGYTF. The CDR3 DNA is TGTGCCAGCAGCTTAGGATTGAATTATGGCTACACCTTC.

In DNA, the CDR3 is TGCGCCAGCAGTACGGACAGGGCGAACACCGGGGAGCTGTTTTTT. It specifies CASSTDRANTGELFF. V is TRBV10-1 and J is TRBJ2-2; TRBD1 matches at 8 bases. With 5 bases clipped from V and 0 bases from J, the junction kept 2 bases outside the gene matches. Germline V gives CDR1 WNHNN, CDR2 SYGVQD (reference sequence). There are 15 residues in the CDR3.

In its sample, this clonotype was seen a few times. The chain couples TRBV7-3 to TRBJ2-1; no clear D. Trimming pared 0 bases from V and 9 bases from J, leaving 9 bases between. CDR1 and CDR2 (germline): SGHTA, FQGTGA. This CDR3 comprises 13 residues. The CDR3 protein is CASSLTGLSEQFF. The CDR3 coding sequence is TGTGCCAGCAGCTTAACGGGCCTAAGTGAGCAGTTCTTC. The whole variable domain, filled in from reference TRBV7-3 and TRBJ2-1, reads GAGVSQTPSNKVTEKGKYVELRCDPISGHTALYWYRQSLGQGPEFLIYFQGTGAADDSGLPNDRFFAVRPEGSVSTLKIQRTERGDSAVYLCASSLTGLSEQFFGPGTRLTVL.

A few counts support this clonotype. V is TRBV18 and J is TRBJ2-1; D perhaps matches TRBD2 (7 bases). This CDR3 contains 12 residues. The ends were cut back, 7 bases at V and 8 bases at J, with 12 bases in the middle. Germline V lookup: CDR1 KGHSH, CDR2 LQKENI. The CDR3 is CASWGGLDEQFF. CDR3 DNA: TGTGCCAGCTGGGGGGGGCTTGATGAGCAGTTCTTC.

This clonotype has a count of ten or more. The V call is TRBV24-1, the J call TRBJ1-5; TRBD1 aligns across 8 bases. Per the germline V gene, CDR1 is KGHDR and CDR2 is SFDVKD. The CDR3 runs 14 residues. Losses at the gene ends were 3 bases for V and 4 bases for J; bases not matched to a gene: 1. The CDR3, as DNA: TGTGCCACCAGTGATCGGACAGGGAATCAGCCCCAGCATTTT. Its protein product is CATSDRTGNQPQHF.

This clonotype was counted between two and nine times. The J gene is TRBJ2-1, the V gene TRBV20-1; a possible D gene is TRBD1 (6 bases). Germline V gene data show CDR1 as DFQATT and CDR2 as SNEGSKA (reference sequence). The CDR3 extends over 14 amino acids. V was trimmed by 0 bases and J by 10 bases, leaving 16 bases between them. This CDR3 reads CSARDASGDREQFF. CDR3 bases: TGCAGTGCTAGAGATGCCTCAGGGGATCGGGAGCAGTTCTTC.

This clonotype was counted only a few times. The genes are TRBV18 and TRBJ2-2, with 7 bases aligning to TRBD1. The CDR3 totals 15 residues. Looked up from germline, CDR1 is KGHSH and CDR2 is LQKENI. The trim removed 5 bases at V and 5 bases at J, leaving 8 bases unmatched. The DNA for the CDR3 is TGTGCCAGCTCATACGACCAACAGGGGACCGGGGAGCTGTTTTTT. Protein: CASSYDQQGTGELFF.

The chain has TRBV5-6 and TRBJ2-1; TRBD1 is a possible D gene (6 bases). The V and J ends lost 4 bases and 8 bases respectively, with 16 bases between them. The CDR3 runs 14 residues. CDR1 and CDR2 from the germline V gene are SGHDT and YYEEEE. The chain's CDR3 is CASSPGQSRDEQFF. The CDR3 bases are TGTGCCAGCAGCCCGGGACAATCACGCGATGAGCAGTTCTTC.

The genes are TRBV7-9 and TRBJ1-5; 7 bases fit TRBD1. CDR1 SEHNR and CDR2 FQNEAQ come from the germline V gene (reference sequence). V was clipped by 8 bases and J by 4 bases; unmatched bases: 11. The CDR3 extends over 15 amino acids. CDR3 sequence: CASAPEGALNQPQHF. The CDR3 DNA reads as TGTGCCAGCGCCCCTGAGGGGGCCCTAAATCAGCCCCAGCATTTT.

J is TRBJ2-7 and V is TRBV6-6, with 7 bases fitting TRBD2. Trimming removed 1 base from V and 3 bases from J; junction bases left unmatched: 15. In germline, CDR1 is MNHNY, CDR2 SVGAGI (reference sequence). This CDR3 is built from 18 residues. The CDR3 is CASSYLTHTGGWNYEQYF. DNA of the CDR3: TGTGCCAGCAGTTACTTGACTCATACCGGGGGGTGGAACTACGAGCAGTACTTC.

The genes are TRBV19 and TRBJ2-6; 10 bases map to TRBD1. CDR3 length: 17 residues. Germline loops: CDR1 LNHDA, CDR2 SQIVND (reference sequence). V shed 6 bases and J 1 base; nucleotides not matched to a gene: 6. CDR3 DNA sequence: TGTGCCAGTAGAACCGGGACAGGGGTTTCTGGGGCCAACGTCCTGACTTTC. Its translation: CASRTGTGVSGANVLTF.

This chain links TRBV7-2 with TRBJ2-1; 8 positions agree with TRBD2. The V gene end was trimmed by 7 bases and the J gene end by 0 bases; junction bases not matched to a gene: 14. The CDR3 totals 18 residues. CDR1 is SGHTA, CDR2 FQGNSA, per germline. CDR3 in DNA: TGTGCCAGCAACCCTTGGGCGGGAGGCCCGAGCTCCTACAATGAGCAGTTCTTC. Its protein product is CASNPWAGGPSSYNEQFF.

The chain combines TRBV27 with TRBJ1-4; D is perhaps TRBD1 (6 bases). CDR3 length equals 13 residues. V was clipped by 6 bases and J by 6 bases, with 11 bases between them. Germline CDR1 is MNHEY and CDR2 is SMNVEV (reference sequence). CDR3 protein: CASSRGVDEKLFF. The CDR3 DNA reads TGTGCCAGCAGCAGGGGAGTTGATGAAAAACTGTTTTTT.

The chain uses TRBV12-3 or TRBV12-4 and TRBJ2-1, with 7 bases identical to TRBD2. Unmatched junction bases numbered 14, after V lost 11 bases and J lost 7 bases. The CDR3 contains 14 residues. CDR3 nucleotide sequence: TGTGCCTCAACCGGGGACTACTCTGTGAATGAGCAGTTCTTC. It encodes CASTGDYSVNEQFF.

The count of this clonotype is one. Here the CDR3 reads CSVMKGLHIQYF. The DNA for the CDR3 is TGCAGCGTTATGAAGGGTCTGCACATTCAGTACTTC. This chain connects TRBV29-1 to TRBJ2-4; D is uncertain. This CDR3 has 12 amino acids. The ends were cut back, 5 bases at V and 8 bases at J, with 13 bases in the middle. From germline, CDR1 is SQVTM and CDR2 ANQGSEA. Combining the CDR3 with reference TRBV29-1 and TRBJ2-4 gives the whole variable domain SAVISQKPSRDICQRGTSLTIQCQVDSQVTMMFWYRQQPGQSLTLIATANQGSEATYESGFVIDKFPISRPNLTFSTLTVSNMSPEDSSIYLCSVMKGLHIQYFGAGTRLSVL.

This clonotype came up many times. V is TRBV6-1 and J is TRBJ2-2; D remains unclear. The V and J ends lost 0 bases and 2 bases respectively, with 10 bases between them. The CDR3 has 16 residues. The V gene's germline CDR1 is MNHNS and CDR2 SASEGT. The CDR3 loop is CASSEALFGNTGELFF. The CDR3 DNA follows: TGTGCCAGCAGTGAAGCGCTGTTCGGCAACACCGGGGAGCTGTTTTTT.

This chain links TRBV11-2 with TRBJ1-1; D is unresolved. Trimming pared 0 bases from V and 5 bases from J, leaving 7 bases between. The germline gives CDR1 SGHAT, CDR2 FQNNGV. The CDR3 is 13 amino acids. DNA of the CDR3: TGTGCCAGCAGCTTAGAACGGCAAACTGAAGCTTTCTTT. Translated, it gives CASSLERQTEAFF.

This chain connects TRBV7-8 to TRBJ2-3, with 9 bases aligning to TRBD2. Germline V gene sequence: CDR1 SGHVS, CDR2 FQNEAQ. The V gene end was trimmed by 5 bases and the J gene end by 2 bases; junction bases not matched to a gene: 8. The CDR3 runs 16 residues. The CDR3 nucleotides read TGTGCCAGCAGCCAACATAGCGGGAGTACCACAGATACGCAGTATTTT. As protein: CASSQHSGSTTDTQYF.

This clonotype was recorded a few times. This chain uses TRBV4-2 with TRBJ2-7, with 9 positions matching TRBD2. This CDR3 contains 16 residues. Germline V gene lookup returns CDR1 LGHNA and CDR2 YNFKEQ. With 0 bases clipped from V and 5 bases from J, the junction kept 8 bases outside the gene matches. The CDR3: CASSQDLGTSYNEQYF. CDR3 coding DNA: TGTGCCAGCAGCCAAGATCTCGGGACTAGCTACAACGAGCAGTACTTC.

This clonotype was recorded a few times. Since the CDR3 does not end with the conserved phenylalanine or tryptophan, this likely comes from a read error. J is TRBJ1-5 and V is TRBV2; D not certain. The CDR3 totals 14 residues. Between the trimmed V and J ends, which lost 1 base and 0 bases, there was a span of 4 bases. CDR1 is SNHLY, CDR2 FYNNEI, per germline. The CDR3 region has the DNA TGTGCCAGCAGTGAAGTGAATAGCAATCAGCCCCAGCATGTT. Protein sequence: CASSEVNSNQPQHV.

The rearrangement joins TRBV7-2 to TRBJ2-1; the match to TRBD1 covers 7 bases. CDR3 length equals 15 residues. The V gene's germline CDR1 is SGHTA and CDR2 FQGNSA. The V and J ends lost 3 bases and 0 bases, in that order; junction bases with no gene match: 2. DNA for the CDR3: TGTGCCAGCAGCTTCGGACAGGCCTCCTACAATGAGCAGTTCTTC. Its protein product is CASSFGQASYNEQFF.

On this clonotype itself: It may be a read error: a sequence one base away is much more abundant. The V gene is TRBV24-1, the J gene TRBJ2-3; D gene ambiguous. The V gene's germline CDR1 is KGHDR and CDR2 SFDVKD. The CDR3 runs to 17 residues. The CDR3 DNA reads as TGTGCCACCTGTGATTCTCCGGGCCTAGGAGTAGCAGATACGCAGTATTTT. Encoded protein: CATCDSPGLGVADTQYF.

The chain couples TRBV7-7 to TRBJ2-5, with D possibly being TRBD2 (6 bases). The CDR3 length is 13 residues. CDR1 SSHAT and CDR2 FNYEAQ come from the germline V gene (reference sequence). The CDR3 is CAAGPGGQETQYF. The CDR3 region has the DNA TGTGCTGCAGGGCCCGGGGGCCAAGAGACCCAGTACTTC.

This clonotype was counted a few times. This sequence joins TRBV7-2 and TRBJ2-5; D ambiguous. There are 14 residues in the CDR3. Germline values: CDR1 SGHTA, CDR2 FQGNSA. Deletions cut 1 base from V and 2 bases from J, with 8 bases between. CDR3 sequence reads: CASSLDAVQETQYF. CDR3 bases: TGTGCCAGCAGCTTAGATGCGGTACAAGAGACCCAGTACTTC.